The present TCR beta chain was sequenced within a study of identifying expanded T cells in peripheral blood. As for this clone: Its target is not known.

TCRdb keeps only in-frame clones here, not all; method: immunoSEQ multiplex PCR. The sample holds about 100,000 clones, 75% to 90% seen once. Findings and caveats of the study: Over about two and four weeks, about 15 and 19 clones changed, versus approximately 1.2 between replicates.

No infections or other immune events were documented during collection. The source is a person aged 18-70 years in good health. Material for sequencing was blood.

Here the CDR3 DNA reads TGTGCCAGCAGGAGGACAGGACGGAACACTGAAGCTTTCTTT. Amino acid sequence: CASRRTGRNTEAFF. The chain employs TRBV2 and TRBJ1-1, with TRBD1 matching over 7 bases. CDR1 and CDR2 (germline): SNHLY, FYNNEI. Unmatched junction bases numbered 5, after V lost 6 bases and J lost 1 base. This CDR3 comprises 14 residues.